Presented here are 23 T cell receptor beta chains from one specimen sequenced in a study of CD8+CD57+ T cells in acquired aplastic anemia. TCR beta VDJ and CDR3 profiles were obtained from a genomic DNA template. Using its own MiXCR run on the reads, TCRdb lists one record per CDR3 protein. The data hold some 170,000 distinct CDR3 sequences, with around half observed a single time. By flow cytometry, patients selected for sequencing had shown an expansion of CD8+CD57+ cells. The sequenced sample was sorted CD4+, CD8+, or CD8+CD57+ T cells (not recorded which) from PBMCs. The receptors stem from a human donor with aplastic anemia.

The gene calls are TRBV20-1 and TRBJ2-3, with 7 nucleotides matching TRBD2. V lost 3 bases to trimming and J lost 3 bases; unmatched junction nucleotides: 9. This CDR3 has 15 residues. Germline V lookup: CDR1 DFQATT, CDR2 SNEGSKA (reference sequence). In DNA, the CDR3 is TGCAGTGCTAGCTTCCGAGCGGGGCCAACAGATACGCAGTATTTT. The encoded protein is CSASFRAGPTDTQYF.

This clonotype has a count of ten or more. The gene calls are TRBV5-1 and TRBJ1-1, with D maybe TRBD1 (5 bases). Germline lookup yields CDR1 SGHRS and CDR2 YFSETQ. V was shortened by 4 bases and J by 6 bases, with 13 bases between the two germline ends. CDR3 length: 13 residues. The CDR3 DNA reads as TGCGCCAGCAGCCCGTACGGGGACGCTGAAGCTTTCTTT. It codes for CASSPYGDAEAFF.

In this sample, this clonotype turned up many times. The chain uses TRBV2 and TRBJ2-7; D is undetermined. The CDR3 consists of 11 residues. V was shortened by 6 bases and J by 9 bases, with 12 bases between the two germline ends. Germline V gene data show CDR1 as SNHLY and CDR2 as FYNNEI. The CDR3 spells CASSVSERQYF. Here the CDR3 DNA reads TGTGCCAGCAGCGTTTCGGAGCGGCAGTACTTC.

This clonotype was counted only a few times. This chain uses TRBV10-3 with TRBJ1-3; 12 positions match TRBD1. Trimming at V came to 6 bases and at J to 4 bases, leaving 7 bases not matched to a gene. The CDR3 contains 16 residues. CDR1 and CDR2 (germline): ENHRY, SYGVKD. In nucleotides, the CDR3 is TGTGCCATCAGAATCCAGGGACAGGGGGCAGGAAACACCATATATTTT. Residues: CAIRIQGQGAGNTIYF.

As to this clonotype: Germline and junction disagree at one end, which may indicate a read error. In nucleotides, the CDR3 is TGCAGTGCTAGGACTATAGCGGGGAGCTCCTACGATGAGCAGTTCTTC. Translating it yields CSARTIAGSSYDEQFF. The J gene is TRBJ2-1, the V gene TRBV20-1; 8 bases line up with TRBD2. CDR3 length equals 16 residues. Per the germline V gene, CDR1 is DFQATT and CDR2 is SNEGSKA (reference sequence).

The genes are TRBV10-3 and TRBJ1-6; D unresolved. The V end was cut by 3 bases, the J end by 2 bases, with 8 bases between. Germline CDR1 reads ENHRY; CDR2 reads SYGVKD. CDR3 length: 15 amino acids. The CDR3: CAISDSGAYNSPLHF. CDR3 in DNA: TGTGCCATCAGTGATTCCGGGGCCTATAATTCACCCCTCCACTTT.

This clonotype occurred many times. The V and J genes are TRBV5-1 and TRBJ2-6; D is ambiguous. The CDR3 totals 15 residues. The germline gives CDR1 SGHRS, CDR2 YFSETQ. The germline V and J ends were trimmed by 2 bases and 2 bases, with 8 bases remaining between them. CDR3 sequence reads: CASSFGSAGANVLTF. DNA for the CDR3: TGCGCCAGCAGCTTTGGTTCGGCTGGGGCCAACGTCCTGACTTTC.

The chain combines TRBV6-5 with TRBJ1-2; D unclear. This CDR3 is 13 amino acids long. With 0 bases removed from V and 7 bases from J, the gap between germline ends came to 9 bases. Germline V lookup: CDR1 MNHEY, CDR2 SVGAGI. CDR3 sequence (DNA): TGTGCCAGCAGTTACTCTTTCGCTCTTGGCTACACCTTC. Amino acids: CASSYSFALGYTF.

The chain employs TRBV24-1 and TRBJ2-2; 12 bases are shared with TRBD1. Germline V gene lookup returns CDR1 KGHDR and CDR2 SFDVKD. The V and J ends lost 4 bases and 8 bases, in that order; junction bases with no gene match: 4. This CDR3 contains 15 residues. The CDR3 nucleotides read TGTGCCACCAGTGACCCGGGACAGGGGGCGGGGGAGCTGTTTTTT. It yields the protein CATSDPGQGAGELFF.

J is TRBJ1-3 and V is TRBV29-1; D remains unclear. The CDR3 runs 11 residues. V lost 6 bases and J lost 0, with 3 bases in between. Germline CDR1 is SQVTM and CDR2 is ANQGSEA. The CDR3 coding sequence is TGCAGCGTGTTCTCTGGAAACACCATATATTTT. This codes for CSVFSGNTIYF.

This chain uses TRBV20-1 with TRBJ1-4; D unclear. Germline CDR1 reads DFQATT; CDR2 reads SNEGSKA (reference sequence). This CDR3 has 14 residues. Trimming stripped 0 bases from V and 6 bases from J, with 11 bases between. CDR3 in amino acids: CSARDRRRDEKLFF. The DNA of the CDR3 is TGCAGTGCTAGAGACCGACGGAGAGATGAAAAACTGTTTTTT.

The sample holds a few counts of this clonotype. This chain links TRBV6-1 with TRBJ1-5; tentatively, D is TRBD1 (5 bases). The CDR3 spans 15 residues. V was clipped by 0 bases and J by 2 bases, with 8 bases between them. The germline V gene has CDR1 MNHNS and CDR2 SASEGT. The chain's CDR3 is CASSEAQGGNQPQHF. CDR3 coding DNA: TGTGCCAGCAGTGAAGCGCAGGGTGGCAATCAGCCCCAGCATTTT.

For this clonotype: An end of the junction does not agree with germline; a read error may underlie this. V is TRBV7-2 and J is TRBJ2-5; D ambiguous. There are 14 residues in the CDR3. Germline lookup yields CDR1 SGHTA and CDR2 FQGNSA. The CDR3 reads CASSLVVAEDTQYF. The CDR3 DNA reads TGTGCCAGCAGCTTAGTAGTAGCCGAAGATACCCAGTACTTC. The variable domain in full, with the rest retrieved from reference TRBV7-2 and TRBJ2-5, is GAGVSQSPSNKVTEKGKDVELRCDPISGHTALYWYRQSLGQGLEFLIYFQGNSAPDKSGLPSDRFSAERTGGSVSTLTIQRTQQEDSAVYLCASSLVVAEDTQYFGPGTRLLVL.

In its sample, this clonotype was seen a few times. The rearrangement links TRBV10-3 to TRBJ2-7; weak D call: TRBD1 (5 bases). Between the trimmed V and J ends, which lost 3 bases and 2 bases, there was a span of 14 bases. CDR1 is ENHRY, CDR2 SYGVKD, per germline. This CDR3 has 15 amino acids. The CDR3 region is CAISEMVQGAYEQYF. In DNA form, the CDR3 reads TGTGCCATCAGTGAAATGGTTCAAGGGGCCTACGAGCAGTACTTC.

The sample holds a few counts of this clonotype. The chain joins TRBV3-1 to TRBJ1-6, with D maybe TRBD1 (6 bases). The CDR3 is 16 amino acids. Germline values: CDR1 LGHDT, CDR2 YNNKEL (reference sequence). V was shortened by 0 bases and J by 4 bases, with 10 bases between the two germline ends. CDR3 nucleotides: TGTGCCAGCAGCCAAGACGGACAGCTATATAATTCACCCCTCCACTTT. It translates to CASSQDGQLYNSPLHF.

This clonotype was picked up one time. A read error may produce the germline difference seen at one junction end. The chain uses TRBV2 and TRBJ2-2, with D perhaps matching TRBD1 (6 bases). This CDR3 has 13 amino acids. CDR1 and CDR2 (germline): SNHLY, FYNNEI. Written as DNA, the CDR3 is TGTGCCAGCGGTGACCAGGGGACGGGGGAGCTGTTTTTT. It encodes CASGDQGTGELFF.

The sample holds a few counts of this clonotype. One end of the junction is discordant with germline, which a read error may explain. The chain uses TRBV29-1 and TRBJ1-1; tentatively, D is TRBD1 (5 bases). The CDR3 consists of 13 residues. CDR1 and CDR2 from the germline V gene are SQVTM and ANQGSEA. The CDR3 nucleotides are TGCAGCGTTGATGGGGGACCGAACGCTGATGCTTTCTTT. This encodes CSVDGGPNADAFF.

The chain has TRBV2 and TRBJ2-5, with D unresolved. This CDR3 has 15 residues. Germline V gene data show CDR1 as SNHLY and CDR2 as FYNNEI. V was cut by 6 bases and J by 2 bases, with 16 bases left in between. The CDR3 protein is CASRTNNRDQETQYF. Here the CDR3 DNA reads TGTGCCAGCAGAACGAACAACCGCGATCAAGAGACCCAGTACTTC.

This clonotype has a count of ten or more. V gene TRBV6-4 combines with J gene TRBJ2-1; perhaps TRBD2 as D (6 bases). This CDR3 is 16 amino acids long. Germline assignment: CDR1 MRHNA and CDR2 SNTAGT. Trimming removed 4 bases at V and 5 bases at J, with 18 bases between. CDR3 protein: CASSVFPLAQNNEQFF. CDR3 bases: TGTGCCAGCAGTGTTTTCCCACTAGCTCAAAACAATGAGCAGTTCTTC.

This clonotype appeared once. In DNA form, the CDR3 reads TGTGCCACCAGCGGCCGACTAGGAGAAGAGACCCAGTACTTC. Amino acids: CATSGRLGEETQYF. The rearrangement links TRBV15 to TRBJ2-5; weak D call: TRBD2 (6 bases). Germline CDR1 is LNHNV and CDR2 is YYDKDF (reference sequence). This CDR3 has 14 residues. V lost 5 bases to trimming and J lost 3 bases, with 13 bases between them.

Concerning this clonotype itself: One end of the junction is discordant with germline, which a read error may explain. CDR3 sequence (DNA): TGTGCCAGCAGCTTAGGAGGGGCTGGAAACACCATATGTTTT. As protein: CASSLGGAGNTICF. This chain connects TRBV11-2 to TRBJ1-3, with D possibly being TRBD1 (5 bases). CDR1 and CDR2 from the germline V gene are SGHAT and FQNNGV. The CDR3 has 14 amino acids.

The table lists this clonotype with many counts. Written as DNA, the CDR3 is TGTGCCAGCAGTTACGGTCTAGCGGGGACCTACGAGCAGTACTTC. Translation: CASSYGLAGTYEQYF. This rearrangement joins TRBV6-2 or TRBV6-3 to TRBJ2-7, with 9 bases matching TRBD2. The germline gives CDR1 MNHEY, CDR2 SVGEGT. The ends lost 2 bases at V and 2 bases at J; junction bases unmatched: 4. The CDR3 is made up of 15 amino acids.

The chain combines TRBV20-1 with TRBJ2-7; no clear D gene. This CDR3 has 13 amino acids. V was cut by 2 bases and J by 2 bases, with 10 bases left in between. Germline CDR1 is DFQATT and CDR2 is SNEGSKA (reference sequence). CDR3 protein: CSARFADPYEQYF. CDR3 in DNA: TGCAGTGCTAGATTTGCGGATCCCTACGAGCAGTACTTC.